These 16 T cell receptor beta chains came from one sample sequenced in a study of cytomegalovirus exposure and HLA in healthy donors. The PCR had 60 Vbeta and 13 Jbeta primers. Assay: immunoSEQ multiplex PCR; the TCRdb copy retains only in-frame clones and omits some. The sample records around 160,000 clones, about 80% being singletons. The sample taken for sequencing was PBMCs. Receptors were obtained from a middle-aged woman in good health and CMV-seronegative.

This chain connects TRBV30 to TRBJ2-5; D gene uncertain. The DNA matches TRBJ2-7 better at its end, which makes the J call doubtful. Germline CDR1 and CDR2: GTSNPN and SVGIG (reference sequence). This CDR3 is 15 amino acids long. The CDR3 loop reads CAWSSTEVPSYEQYF. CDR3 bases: TGTGCCTGGAGTTCCACCGAGGTTCCCTCCTACGAGCAGTACTTC.

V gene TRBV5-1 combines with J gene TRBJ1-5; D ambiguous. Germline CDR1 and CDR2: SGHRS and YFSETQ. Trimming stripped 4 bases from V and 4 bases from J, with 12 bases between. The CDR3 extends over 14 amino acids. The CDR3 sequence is CASSLGGENQPQHF. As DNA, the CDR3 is TGCGCCAGCAGCCTCGGCGGGGAAAATCAGCCCCAGCATTTT.

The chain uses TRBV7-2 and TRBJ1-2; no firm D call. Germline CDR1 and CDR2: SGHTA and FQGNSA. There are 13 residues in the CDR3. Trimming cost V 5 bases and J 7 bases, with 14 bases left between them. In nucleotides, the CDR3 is TGTGCCAGCAGCGGCGGATTTGAGGGTGGCTACACCTTC. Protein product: CASSGGFEGGYTF. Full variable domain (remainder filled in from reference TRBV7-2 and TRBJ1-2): GAGVSQSPSNKVTEKGKDVELRCDPISGHTALYWYRQSLGQGLEFLIYFQGNSAPDKSGLPSDRFSAERTGGSVSTLTIQRTQQEDSAVYLCASSGGFEGGYTFGSGTRLTVV.

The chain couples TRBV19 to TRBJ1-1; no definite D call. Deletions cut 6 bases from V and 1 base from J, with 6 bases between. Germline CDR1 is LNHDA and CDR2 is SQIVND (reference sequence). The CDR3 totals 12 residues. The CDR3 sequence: CASSGQNTEAFF. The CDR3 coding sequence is TGTGCCAGTAGCGGTCAGAACACTGAAGCTTTCTTT.

As DNA, the CDR3 is TGTGCCAGTAGTTCAAGGACAGGGTTCGGAACTAATGAAAAACTGTTTTTT. As protein: CASSSRTGFGTNEKLFF. The chain uses TRBV19 and TRBJ1-4; 8 bases map to TRBD1. CDR1 is LNHDA and CDR2 is SQIVND in the germline V gene (reference sequence). The CDR3 consists of 17 residues. With 5 bases clipped from V and 1 base from J, the junction kept 9 bases outside the gene matches.

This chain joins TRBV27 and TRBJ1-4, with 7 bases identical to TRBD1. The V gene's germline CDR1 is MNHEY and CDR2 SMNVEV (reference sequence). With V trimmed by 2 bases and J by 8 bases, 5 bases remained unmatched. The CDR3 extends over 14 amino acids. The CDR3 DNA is TGTGCCAGCAGTTTAGGACAGGATGGGGAAAAACTGTTTTTT. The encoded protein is CASSLGQDGEKLFF.

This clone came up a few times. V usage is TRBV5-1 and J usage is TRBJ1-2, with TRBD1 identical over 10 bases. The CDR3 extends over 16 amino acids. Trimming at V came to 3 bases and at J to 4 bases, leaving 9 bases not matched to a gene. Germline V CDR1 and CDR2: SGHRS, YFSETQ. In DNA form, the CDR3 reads TGCGCCAGCAGCTCCCGCCGGGACAGGGGTCTCTATGGCTACACCTTC. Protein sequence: CASSSRRDRGLYGYTF.

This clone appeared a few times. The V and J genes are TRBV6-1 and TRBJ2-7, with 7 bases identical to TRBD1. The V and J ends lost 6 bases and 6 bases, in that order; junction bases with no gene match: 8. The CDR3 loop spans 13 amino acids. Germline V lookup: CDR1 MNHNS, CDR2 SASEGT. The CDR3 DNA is TGTGCCAGCAGCGAACAGACAGGGACCGAGCAGTACTTC. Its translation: CASSEQTGTEQYF.

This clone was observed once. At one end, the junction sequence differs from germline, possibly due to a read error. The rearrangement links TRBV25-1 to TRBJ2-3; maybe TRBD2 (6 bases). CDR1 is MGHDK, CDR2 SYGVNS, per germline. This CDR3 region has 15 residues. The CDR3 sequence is CTSKEGSPGADTQYF. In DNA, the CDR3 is TGTACCAGCAAGGAGGGATCCCCCGGCGCAGATACGCAGTATTTT.

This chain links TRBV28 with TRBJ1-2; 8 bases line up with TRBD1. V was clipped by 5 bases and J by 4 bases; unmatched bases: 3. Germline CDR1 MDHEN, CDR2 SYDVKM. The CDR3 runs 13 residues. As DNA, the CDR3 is TGTGCCAGCAGTCGGACAGGGCTCTATGGCTACACCTTC. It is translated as CASSRTGLYGYTF.

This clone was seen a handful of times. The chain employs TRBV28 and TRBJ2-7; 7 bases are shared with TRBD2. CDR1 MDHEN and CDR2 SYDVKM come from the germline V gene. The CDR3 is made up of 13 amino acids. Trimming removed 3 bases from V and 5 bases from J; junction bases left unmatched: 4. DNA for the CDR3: TGTGCCAGCAGTTTCGGACTAGGCAACGAGCAGTACTTC. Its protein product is CASSFGLGNEQYF.

CDR3 loop: CATGSTDRSTEAFF. The DNA of the CDR3 is TGTGCCACCGGCAGTACCGACAGGAGCACTGAAGCTTTCTTT. V and J are TRBV5-5 and TRBJ1-1, with D possibly TRBD1 on 6 matching bases. CDR3 length: 14 amino acids. The V gene lost 9 bases and the J gene lost 4 bases, with 19 bases spanning the gap. Germline CDR1 reads SGHKS; CDR2 reads YYEKEE (reference sequence).

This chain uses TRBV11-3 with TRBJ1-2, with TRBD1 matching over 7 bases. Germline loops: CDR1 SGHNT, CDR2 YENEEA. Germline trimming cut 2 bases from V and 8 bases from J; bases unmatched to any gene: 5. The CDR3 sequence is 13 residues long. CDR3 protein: CASSLKGAPGYTF. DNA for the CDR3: TGTGCCAGCAGCTTAAAGGGGGCGCCGGGCTACACCTTC.

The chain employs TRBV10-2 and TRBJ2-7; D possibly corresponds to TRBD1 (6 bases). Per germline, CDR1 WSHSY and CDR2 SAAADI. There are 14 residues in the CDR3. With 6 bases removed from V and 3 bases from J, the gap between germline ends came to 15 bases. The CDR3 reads CASSHRASDYEQYF. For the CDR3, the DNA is TGCGCCAGCAGCCACAGGGCGTCCGACTACGAGCAGTACTTC.

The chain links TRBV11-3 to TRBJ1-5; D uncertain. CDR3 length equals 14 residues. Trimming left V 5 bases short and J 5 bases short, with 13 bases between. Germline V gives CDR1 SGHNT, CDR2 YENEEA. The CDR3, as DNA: TGTGCCAGCAGCCCCGGGAAGATCGATCAGCCCCAGCATTTT. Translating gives CASSPGKIDQPQHF.

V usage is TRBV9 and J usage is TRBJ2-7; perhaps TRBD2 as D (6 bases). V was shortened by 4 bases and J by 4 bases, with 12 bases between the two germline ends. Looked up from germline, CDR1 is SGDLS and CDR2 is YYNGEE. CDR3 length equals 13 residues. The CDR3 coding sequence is TGTGCCAGCAGCCAGGGACTGGGGTACGAGCAGTACTTC. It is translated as CASSQGLGYEQYF.